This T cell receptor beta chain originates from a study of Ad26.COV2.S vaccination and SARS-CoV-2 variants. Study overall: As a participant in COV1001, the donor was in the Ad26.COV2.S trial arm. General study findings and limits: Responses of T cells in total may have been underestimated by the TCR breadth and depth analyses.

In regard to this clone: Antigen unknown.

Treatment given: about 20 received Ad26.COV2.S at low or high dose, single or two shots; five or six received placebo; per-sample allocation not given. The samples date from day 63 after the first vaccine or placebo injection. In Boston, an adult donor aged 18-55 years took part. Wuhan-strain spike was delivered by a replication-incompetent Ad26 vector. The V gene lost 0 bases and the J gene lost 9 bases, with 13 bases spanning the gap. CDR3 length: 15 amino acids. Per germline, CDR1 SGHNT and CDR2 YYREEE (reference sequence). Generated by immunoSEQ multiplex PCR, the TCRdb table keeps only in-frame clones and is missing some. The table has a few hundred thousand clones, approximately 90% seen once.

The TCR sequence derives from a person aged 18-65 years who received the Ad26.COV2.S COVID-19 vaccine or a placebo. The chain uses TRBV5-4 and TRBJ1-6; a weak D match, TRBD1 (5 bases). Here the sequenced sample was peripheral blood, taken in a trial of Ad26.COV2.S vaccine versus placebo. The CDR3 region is CASSLAQDGGSPLHF. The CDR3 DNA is TGTGCCAGCAGCTTGGCTCAGGATGGGGGTTCACCCCTCCACTTT.